One T cell receptor beta chain is described in this entry. This entry is derived from a study of blood T cell repertoires in COVID-19. Looking at the study overall: The study drew acute and convalescent COVID-19 samples from the United States, Italy and Spain. Nucleic acid was either cDNA or gDNA, and it came from T cells, B-cell-depleted T cells, or PBMCs.

The germline V gene has CDR1 MDHEN and CDR2 SYDVKM. V lost 7 bases to trimming and J lost 2 bases; unmatched junction nucleotides: 14. The CDR3 sequence is 17 residues long. In the authors' methods: How many nucleated cells were present was estimated from reference gene primer amplification. This table comes from immunoSEQ multiplex PCR, and its TCRdb copy is limited to in-frame clones, with some not included. V and J calls and clone size come straight from that table; D and trimming were deduced from the DNA. The repertoire holds approximately 200,000 clones, with about 90% as singletons. Source material: peripheral blood. This chain connects TRBV28 to TRBJ2-1; TRBD2 matches 7 bases. The clonotype originates from a man aged 35 to 55 with active or convalescent COVID-19. CDR3 DNA: TGTGCCAGCAAATCCGGGAGGAACACTGGCACCTACAATGAGCAGTTCTTC. It encodes CASKSGRNTGTYNEQFF.